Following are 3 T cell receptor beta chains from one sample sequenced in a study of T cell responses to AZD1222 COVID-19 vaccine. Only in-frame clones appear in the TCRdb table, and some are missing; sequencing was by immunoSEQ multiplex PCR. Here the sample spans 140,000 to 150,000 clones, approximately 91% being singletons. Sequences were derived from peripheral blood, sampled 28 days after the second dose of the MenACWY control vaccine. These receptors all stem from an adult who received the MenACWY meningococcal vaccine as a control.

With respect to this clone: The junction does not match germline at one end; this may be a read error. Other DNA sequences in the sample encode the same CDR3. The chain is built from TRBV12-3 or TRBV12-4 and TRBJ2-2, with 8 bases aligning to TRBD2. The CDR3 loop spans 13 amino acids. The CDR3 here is CASSGTRGRELFF. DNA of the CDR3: TGCGCCAGTTCCGGGACTAGAGGGCGGGAGCTGTTTTTT.

In nucleotides, the CDR3 is TGTGCCAGCAGTTTACCCGGGAGTGGGACTGAAAAACTGTTTTTT. Residues: CASSLPGSGTEKLFF. The chain joins TRBV28 to TRBJ1-4, with D perhaps matching TRBD1 (5 bases). Germline V CDR1 and CDR2: MDHEN, SYDVKM. The CDR3 runs 15 residues. Between the trimmed V and J ends, which lost 2 bases and 7 bases, there was a span of 14 bases.

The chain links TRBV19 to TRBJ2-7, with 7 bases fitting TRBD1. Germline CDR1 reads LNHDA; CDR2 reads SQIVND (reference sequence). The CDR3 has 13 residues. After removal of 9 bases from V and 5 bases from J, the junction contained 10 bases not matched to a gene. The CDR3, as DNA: TGTGCCAGCAAGACCCTTACAGGGGACGAGCAGTACTTC. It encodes CASKTLTGDEQYF.